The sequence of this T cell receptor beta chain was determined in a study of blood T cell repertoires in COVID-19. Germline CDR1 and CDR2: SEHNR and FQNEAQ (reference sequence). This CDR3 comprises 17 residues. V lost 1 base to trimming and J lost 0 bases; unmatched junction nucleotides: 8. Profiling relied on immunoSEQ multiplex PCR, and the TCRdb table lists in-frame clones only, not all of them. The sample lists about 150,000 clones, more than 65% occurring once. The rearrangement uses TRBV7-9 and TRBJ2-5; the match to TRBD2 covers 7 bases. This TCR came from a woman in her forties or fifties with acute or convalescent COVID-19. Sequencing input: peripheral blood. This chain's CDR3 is CASSLGGGSGYQETQYF. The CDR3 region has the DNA TGTGCCAGCAGCTTAGGGGGAGGTAGCGGGTACCAAGAGACCCAGTACTTC.